This T cell receptor beta chain was observed in a study of blood T cell repertoires in COVID-19 (dated by TCRdb to about 2020). Broadly, across the study: The collaborator samples originated in the United States, Italy and Spain and spanned the acute and convalescent phases of COVID-19. The prospective study material was composed of cDNA or gDNA derived from T cells, B-cell-depleted T cells, or PBMCs. The dataset comprised deeply sampled blood TCRbeta repertoires from subjects exposed to, actively infected with, or recovered from COVID-19. The repertoires were released in a freely available public database meant as a resource for research on the immune response to SARS-CoV-2. The samples were drawn from the first 160 participants of the ongoing ImmuneRACE study and from 1,254 subjects provided by 6 global collaborators. Sample metadata almost always included a de-identified subject ID, COVID-19 status, age in years and sex. HLA class I and class II types, where available, came from metadata supplied by the sample provider rather than from assay-based typing. The paper's findings and limits, for the study overall: How much clinical and demographic metadata was included differed by source and by participant, and the metadata was provided uncurated.

On this clone itself: What antigen it recognizes has not been identified. No clone much larger than this one lies a single base away; base qualities are absent.

The immunoSEQ Assay, a bias-controlled multiplex PCR, was used to amplify TCRbeta CDR3 regions from genomic DNA. As for the authors' bioinformatics: Nucleated cell counts per sample were estimated from amplification of reference gene primers within the assay. Sequence reads were collapsed and filtered to measure the absolute abundance of every unique TCRbeta CDR3 rearrangement. For each sample, productive Simpson clonality was calculated as the square root of Simpson's diversity index over productive rearrangements. Imported from immuneACCESS, the table was reduced by TCRdb to in-frame sequences with V and J called. These copies leave out some clones; in studies compared against another copy, an unresolved V gene accounts for under half, and the cause of the remainder is not known. Clone size and V and J calls were adopted from that table, with D and trimming inferred from the DNA. The sample records 250,000 to 350,000 clones, approximately 88% of which are singletons. Together, the top ten hold more than 1.4% of the sample.

In Seattle, one collaborating source enrolled patients while the infection was active and tracked those patients longitudinally over the course of disease. Collaborating institutions collected whole blood in K2EDTA tubes following their own protocols. For TCRbeta analysis, collaborators shipped samples in one of three forms: frozen whole blood, isolated PBMCs, or DNA extracted from either of those sample types. Deletion took 4 bases off V and 6 bases off J, with a span of 13 bases between the germline ends. From the cysteine up to the phenylalanine, the CDR3 has a length of 14 residues. Only the CDR3 DNA stays, 42 bases, in frame from base 1. According to the germline V gene, CDR1 reads ENHRY and CDR2 reads SYGVKD.

The TCR originated in a human donor with COVID-19, enrolled during active disease. The donor label of this sample is uncertain. The sequence joins TRBV10-3 to TRBJ2-1, with TRBD1 as a weak D call on 5 bases. The sequenced sample consisted of peripheral blood. The nucleotide sequence reads as follows: TGTGCCATCAGTGTGGACACCACAGGCAATGAGCAGTTCTTC. Its coded protein is CAISVDTTGNEQFF.